The 24 T cell receptor beta chains given below trace back to one sample, sequenced in a study of early T cells in non-severe SARS-CoV-2 infection (dated by TCRdb to the early 2020s). Receptor amplification or capture employed 5' RACE. The instrument given in TCRdb is NextSeq 500. The public reads were quality trimmed at Q25 with fastp and then assembled into clones with MiXCR by TCRdb, keeping productive beta chains. Merged by CDR3 protein, the rows form single entries marked with the most common genes and DNA. Recorded for this sample are around 110,000 distinct CDR3 sequences; over 8.5% of them occurred a single time. 6.5% to 8% of the sample is held by the ten biggest clonotypes. The material sequenced was whole blood. These receptors came from an adult who was a healthcare worker with PCR-confirmed SARS-CoV-2 infection or an uninfected control (not recorded which).

In this sample, this clonotype turned up many times. The V and J genes are TRBV4-1 and TRBJ2-1; 9 bases line up with TRBD2. The CDR3 totals 17 residues. Germline V gene data show CDR1 as MGHRA and CDR2 as YSYEKL. Trimming at V came to 0 bases and at J to 4 bases, leaving 7 bases not matched to a gene. The CDR3 bases are TGCGCCAGCAGCCAAGAAATGACTAGCGGACCGTACAATGAGCAGTTCTTC. It encodes CASSQEMTSGPYNEQFF.

There are many counts of this clonotype. The chain carries TRBV24-1 and TRBJ2-3; D is possibly TRBD2 (6 bases). V lost 0 bases and J 3 bases, leaving 21 bases between the germline ends. CDR3 length equals 19 residues. The germline V gene has CDR1 KGHDR and CDR2 SFDVKD. CDR3 protein: CATSDLAAGYQMGTDTQYF. CDR3 bases: TGTGCCACCAGTGATTTGGCAGCGGGTTACCAAATGGGGACAGATACGCAGTATTTT.

V and J are TRBV28 and TRBJ1-5, with D possibly matching TRBD1 (5 bases). The V end was cut by 3 bases, the J end by 8 bases, with 14 bases between. Germline CDR1 MDHEN, CDR2 SYDVKM. This CDR3 contains 14 residues. CDR3 in amino acids: CASSLGGVAEPQHF. CDR3 bases: TGTGCCAGCAGTTTGGGGGGGGTGGCTGAGCCCCAGCATTTT. Variable domain in full (rest from reference TRBV28 and TRBJ1-5): DVKVTQSSRYLVKRTGEKVFLECVQDMDHENMFWYRQDPGLGLRLIYFSYDVKMKEKGDIPEGYSVSREKKERFSLILESASTNQTSMYLCASSLGGVAEPQHFGDGTRLSIL.

This clonotype showed up just a few times. The chain uses TRBV5-1 and TRBJ1-1, with 9 bases lining up with TRBD1. CDR1 is SGHRS and CDR2 is YFSETQ in the germline V gene. Trimming removed 0 bases from V and 5 bases from J; junction bases left unmatched: 2. CDR3 length: 14 residues. The CDR3, as DNA: TGCGCCAGCAGCTTGGAAGGGACAGGGACTGAAGCTTTCTTT. Its protein is CASSLEGTGTEAFF.

This clonotype was observed many times. The rearrangement links TRBV7-7 to TRBJ2-5; D is tentatively TRBD1 or TRBD2 (5 bases each). The CDR3 spans 14 residues. Trimming pared 1 base from V and 4 bases from J, leaving 10 bases between. The germline CDR1 and CDR2 sequences are SSHAT and FNYEAQ (reference sequence). CDR3 DNA: TGTGCCAGCAGCTTAGGAGGGACCGGAGAGACCCAGTACTTC. Protein: CASSLGGTGETQYF.

There are many counts of this clonotype. The chain employs TRBV4-1 and TRBJ2-3; TRBD1 matches 7 bases. CDR3 length: 16 amino acids. The germline CDR1 and CDR2 sequences are MGHRA and YSYEKL. V gave up 4 bases and J gave up 8 bases; unmatched junction bases: 15. CDR3 DNA: TGCGCCAGCAGCCCCGGGACAGTGGATAGTACGGGTACGCAGTATTTT. It is translated as CASSPGTVDSTGTQYF.

V is TRBV9 and J is TRBJ2-1, with TRBD2 matching over 7 bases. The germline gives CDR1 SGDLS, CDR2 YYNGEE. Unmatched junction bases numbered 12, after V lost 0 bases and J lost 0 bases. This CDR3 is built from 19 residues. The CDR3 nucleotides read TGTGCCAGCAGCGTAGAGGCAGTTAGCGGGTTTAGCTCCTACAATGAGCAGTTCTTC. This translates into CASSVEAVSGFSSYNEQFF.

With respect to this clonotype: A much larger clone differs by one base, so this may be a read error. The chain employs TRBV28 and TRBJ2-7; D is unresolved. The CDR3 totals 12 residues. Looked up from germline, CDR1 is MDHEN and CDR2 is SYDVKM. V lost 5 bases to trimming and J lost 11 bases, with 16 bases between them. As DNA, the CDR3 is TGTGCCAGCAGTCGAAACACCGCGCATGAGTACTTC. This sequence encodes CASSRNTAHEYF.

This clonotype has just a few counts. The chain employs TRBV27 and TRBJ2-7; maybe TRBD1 (5 bases). The CDR3 length is 14 residues. Trimming took off 5 bases at V and 2 bases at J, with 13 bases between the two ends. The germline CDR1 and CDR2 sequences are MNHEY and SMNVEV (reference sequence). DNA of the CDR3: TGTGCCAGCAGTCGCCAGGGCGGCACCTACGAGCAGTACTTC. This codes for CASSRQGGTYEQYF.

This clonotype showed up many times. V is TRBV5-1 and J is TRBJ1-2, with D possibly TRBD1 on 6 matching bases. This CDR3 is 14 amino acids long. V shed 4 bases and J shed 5 bases, with 15 bases lying between them. The germline V gene encodes CDR1 SGHRS and CDR2 YFSETQ. CDR3 nucleotide sequence: TGCGCCAGCAGCCCGGACAGTTTCATTTATGGCTACACCTTC. Its protein product is CASSPDSFIYGYTF.

This clonotype has a count of ten or more. The V and J genes are TRBV20-1 and TRBJ2-2; D gene unclear. This CDR3 is 14 amino acids long. The germline CDR1 and CDR2 sequences are DFQATT and SNEGSKA (reference sequence). V lost 5 bases and J lost 6, with 16 bases in between. The DNA for the CDR3 is TGCAGTGCTGCTAGTGGTTTCGGGTCCGGGGAGCTGTTTTTT. It yields the protein CSAASGFGSGELFF.

There are a few counts of this clonotype. This chain connects TRBV28 to TRBJ1-1; no reliable D call. The V end was cut by 5 bases, the J end by 3 bases, with 4 bases between. Germline V lookup: CDR1 MDHEN, CDR2 SYDVKM. The CDR3 runs 11 residues. Written as DNA, the CDR3 is TGTGCCAGCAGTAAGGACACTGAAGCTTTCTTT. As protein: CASSKDTEAFF.

This clonotype was detected ten times or more. The gene calls are TRBV10-3 and TRBJ2-7, with a possible D match to TRBD1 (6 bases). Deletions cut 10 bases from V and 5 bases from J, with 18 bases between. Germline lookup yields CDR1 ENHRY and CDR2 SYGVKD. CDR3 length: 13 residues. The CDR3 here is CATLGQISHEQYF. The CDR3 DNA reads as TGTGCCACCCTAGGACAGATATCCCACGAGCAGTACTTC.

This clonotype was seen at least ten times. This chain uses TRBV5-1 with TRBJ2-5; D could derive from TRBD1 or TRBD2 (5 bases each). The CDR3 runs to 14 residues. Per germline, CDR1 SGHRS and CDR2 YFSETQ. With 4 bases removed from V and 5 bases from J, the gap between germline ends came to 15 bases. CDR3 in DNA: TGCGCCAGCAGCCACACTCCAGGGAGCGAGACCCAGTACTTC. This encodes CASSHTPGSETQYF.

Concerning this clonotype itself: A much larger clone sits a single nucleotide away, making a read error possible. The CDR3 loop is CASSLASEAFF. The DNA for the CDR3 is TGTGCCAGCAGCTTAGCCTCTGAAGCTTTCTTT. The chain recombines TRBV7-8 with TRBJ1-1; D is undetermined. V was clipped by 0 bases and J by 6 bases, with 2 bases between them. Germline CDR1 is SGHVS and CDR2 is FQNEAQ. CDR3 size: 11 residues. Full variable domain (rest looked up from reference TRBV7-8 and TRBJ1-1): GAGVSQSPRYKVAKRGQDVALRCDPISGHVSLFWYQQALGQGPEFLTYFQNEAQLDKSGLPSDRFFAERPEGSVSTLKIQRTQQEDSAVYLCASSLASEAFFGQGTRLTVV.

The V gene is TRBV25-1, the J gene TRBJ2-7; D is ambiguous. Trimming removed 9 bases from V and 7 bases from J, with 16 bases in between. CDR3 length: 12 amino acids. CDR1 is MGHDK, CDR2 SYGVNS, per germline. This CDR3 reads CASRPHPGEQYF. In nucleotides, the CDR3 is TGTGCCAGTAGACCACACCCCGGGGAGCAGTACTTC.

Comments on this clonotype: Germline and junction disagree at one end, which may indicate a read error. The chain joins TRBV5-1 to TRBJ2-7, with 10 bases fitting TRBD2. Per germline, CDR1 SGHRS and CDR2 YFSETQ. The CDR3 has 15 amino acids. This chain's CDR3 is CASSQTGTSVYERYF. Here the CDR3 DNA reads TGCGCCAGCAGTCAAACCGGGACTAGCGTTTACGAGCGGTACTTC.

This clonotype was seen a few times. The chain employs TRBV28 and TRBJ2-2; 8 bases are a match to TRBD1. The germline V gene has CDR1 MDHEN and CDR2 SYDVKM. V was pared by 6 bases and J by 5 bases, with 14 bases of the junction left unmatched. The CDR3 consists of 17 residues. DNA of the CDR3: TGTGCCAGCAGCCGACCGCGGACAGGGCTGGGGACCGGGGAGCTGTTTTTT. Protein sequence: CASSRPRTGLGTGELFF.

There are many counts of this clonotype. The genes are TRBV28 and TRBJ1-2; D is unclear. Trimming took off 2 bases at V and 2 bases at J, with 12 bases between the two ends. This CDR3 is 15 amino acids long. CDR1 is MDHEN and CDR2 is SYDVKM in the germline V gene. The CDR3 loop is CASSLGVENNYGYTF. The CDR3 DNA sequence: TGTGCCAGCAGTTTAGGGGTTGAGAACAACTATGGCTACACCTTC.

Written as DNA, the CDR3 is TGTGCCAGCACCCCGGGATCCACAGATACGCAGTATTTT. This encodes CASTPGSTDTQYF. V usage is TRBV6-2 or TRBV6-3 and J usage is TRBJ2-3, with D maybe TRBD2 (5 bases). The germline CDR1 and CDR2 sequences are MNHEY and SVGEGT. Deletions cut 7 bases from V and 2 bases from J, with 10 bases between. CDR3 size: 13 residues.

The V call is TRBV7-9, the J call TRBJ1-1; D gene ambiguous. V lost 0 bases to trimming and J lost 1 base, with 18 bases between them. The germline V gene has CDR1 SEHNR and CDR2 FQNEAQ (reference sequence). CDR3 length: 18 amino acids. Here the CDR3 DNA reads TGTGCCAGCAGCTTAGCCTGGACCCAGACAAATAAGAACACTGAAGCTTTCTTT. Residues: CASSLAWTQTNKNTEAFF. The whole variable domain, filled in from reference TRBV7-9 and TRBJ1-1, reads DTGVSQNPRHKITKRGQNVTFRCDPISEHNRLYWYRQTLGQGPEFLTYFQNEAQLEKSRLLSDRFSAERPKGSFSTLEIQRTEQGDSAMYLCASSLAWTQTNKNTEAFFGQGTRLTVV.

The chain combines TRBV7-2 with TRBJ2-1, with TRBD1 identical over 7 bases. V shed 5 bases and J 2 bases; nucleotides not matched to a gene: 6. Germline V gene data show CDR1 as SGHTA and CDR2 as FQGNSA. The CDR3 consists of 15 residues. CDR3: CASSPQGFTYNEQFF. The CDR3 DNA reads as TGTGCCAGCAGCCCACAGGGGTTCACCTACAATGAGCAGTTCTTC.

Many counts were recorded for this clonotype. V usage is TRBV5-5 and J usage is TRBJ2-7, with TRBD1 matching over 8 bases. CDR1 and CDR2 from the germline V gene are SGHKS and YYEKEE (reference sequence). V lost 2 bases and J lost 5; bases outside the gene matches: 6. The CDR3 totals 14 residues. This chain's CDR3 is CASSLRTGSDEQYF. For the CDR3, the DNA is TGTGCCAGCAGCTTACGGACAGGGTCGGACGAGCAGTACTTC.

As to this clonotype: A much bigger clone sits one base away, suggesting this may be a read error. This chain links TRBV7-6 with TRBJ1-2, with TRBD1 matching 7 bases. V was clipped by 3 bases and J by 6 bases; unmatched bases: 4. Germline assignment: CDR1 SGHVS and CDR2 FNYEAQ. The length of the CDR3 is 13 residues. The CDR3 DNA reads as TGTGCCAGCAGCTTGGGGACAGATGATGGCTACACCTTC. It is translated as CASSLGTDDGYTF.